These 24 T cell receptor beta chains were sequenced from one sample in a study of shared clonotypes between healthy human individuals. Here immunoSEQ multiplex PCR was the method, and the copy in TCRdb shows in-frame clones only, minus some. The repertoire has nearly 750,000 clones, over 60% of them found once; the top ten carry about 1.8%. Sequencing was done on a sample of memory CD4+ T cells sorted from blood. Subset indicated: CD45RA-negative fraction. The receptors shown here come from a woman aged 25 to 39 in good health.

The gene calls are TRBV11-2 and TRBJ2-2, with D uncertain. CDR1 and CDR2 (germline): SGHAT, FQNNGV. The CDR3 spans 14 residues. Trimming pared 7 bases from V and 1 base from J, leaving 10 bases between. CDR3 nucleotides: TGTGCCAGCACGGTCGGCAGGAACACCGGGGAGCTGTTTTTT. As protein: CASTVGRNTGELFF. Full variable domain (rest looked up from reference TRBV11-2 and TRBJ2-2): EAGVAQSPRYKIIEKRQSVAFWCNPISGHATLYWYQQILGQGPKLLIQFQNNGVVDDSQLPKDRFSAERLKGVDSTLKIQPAKLEDSAVYLCASTVGRNTGELFFGEGSRLTVL.

This clone was detected only a few times. The chain links TRBV28 to TRBJ1-1; D is unclear. Germline V gives CDR1 MDHEN, CDR2 SYDVKM. The CDR3 length is 11 residues. V was trimmed by 5 bases and J by 7 bases, leaving 8 bases between them. The CDR3 sequence is CASSTTGEAFF. CDR3 sequence (DNA): TGTGCCAGCAGTACGACCGGTGAAGCTTTCTTT.

The chain is built from TRBV5-1 and TRBJ1-4; TRBD1 matches at 9 bases. There are 14 residues in the CDR3. The germline V gene encodes CDR1 SGHRS and CDR2 YFSETQ. J lost 6 bases, V lost 4 bases, and 4 bases had no gene match. For the CDR3, the DNA is TGCGCCAGCAGCACGGGACAGGGTGATGAAAAACTGTTTTTT. Protein sequence: CASSTGQGDEKLFF.

The chain links TRBV5-5 to TRBJ2-1; possibly TRBD2 for D (5 bases). The germline V gene has CDR1 SGHKS and CDR2 YYEKEE (reference sequence). The CDR3 has 16 residues. Trimming pared 0 bases from V and 10 bases from J, leaving 20 bases between. CDR3 sequence reads: CASSLAGNNRDREQFF. The CDR3 nucleotides are TGTGCCAGCAGCTTGGCCGGGAACAATCGCGATCGGGAGCAGTTCTTC.

The chain links TRBV19 to TRBJ1-4; no clear D. Germline CDR1 is LNHDA and CDR2 is SQIVND (reference sequence). This CDR3 has 11 amino acids. The V end lost 1 base, the J end lost 10 bases, and 4 bases lay between the germline ends. CDR3 nucleotides: TGTGCCAGTAGTATAGGCCGAAAACTGTTTTTT. Translation: CASSIGRKLFF.

The chain employs TRBV7-9 and TRBJ1-2, with D possibly TRBD1 on 5 matching bases. The CDR3 covers 14 residues. V lost 3 bases to trimming and J lost 8 bases, with 16 bases between them. Germline loops: CDR1 SEHNR, CDR2 FQNEAQ (reference sequence). The CDR3 sequence: CASSFSQGGGGYTF. The CDR3 DNA follows: TGTGCCAGCAGCTTCAGCCAGGGTGGAGGCGGCTACACCTTC.

This clone showed up many times. This chain connects TRBV28 to TRBJ2-7; 7 nucleotides match TRBD2. Trimming at V came to 4 bases and at J to 3 bases, leaving 12 bases not matched to a gene. The CDR3 extends over 16 amino acids. CDR1 and CDR2 from the germline V gene are MDHEN and SYDVKM. In DNA, the CDR3 is TGTGCCAGCAGTTCCCAACTGAGGGCGGGAGACTACGAGCAGTACTTC. It is translated as CASSSQLRAGDYEQYF.

The V call is TRBV11-3, the J call TRBJ2-7; D is ambiguous. CDR3 size: 13 residues. Germline V CDR1 and CDR2: SGHNT, YENEEA. Trimming stripped 7 bases from V and 7 bases from J, with 17 bases between. CDR3 protein: CASTEEASREQYF. The CDR3 DNA sequence: TGTGCCAGCACCGAAGAAGCGTCTCGGGAGCAGTACTTC.

The chain couples TRBV2 to TRBJ1-5, with unresolved D. V lost 7 bases and J 3 bases, leaving 13 bases between the germline ends. CDR3 size: 14 residues. The germline V gene encodes CDR1 SNHLY and CDR2 FYNNEI. CDR3 sequence (DNA): TGTGCCAGCACTCCGGGAAGCCTCAATCAGCCCCAGCATTTT. Translated, it gives CASTPGSLNQPQHF.

This clone was observed a few times. The chain employs TRBV5-1 and TRBJ1-4; 10 nucleotides line up with TRBD1. Germline CDR1 and CDR2: SGHRS and YFSETQ. The V and J ends lost 3 bases and 0 bases, in that order; junction bases with no gene match: 2. This CDR3 spans 16 amino acids. CDR3 sequence: CASSSGQGPTNEKLFF. Here the CDR3 DNA reads TGCGCCAGCAGCTCGGGACAGGGGCCAACTAATGAAAAACTGTTTTTT.

This clone was observed a handful of times. The chain recombines TRBV27 with TRBJ2-7, with 9 nucleotides matching TRBD1. After removal of 5 bases from V and 5 bases from J, the junction contained 10 bases not matched to a gene. The CDR3 spans 15 residues. Per germline, CDR1 MNHEY and CDR2 SMNVEV (reference sequence). The CDR3 DNA reads as TGTGCCAGCAGTATGACCGGGACAGGGTTCCACGAGCAGTACTTC. Encoded protein: CASSMTGTGFHEQYF.

J is TRBJ1-5 and V is TRBV28; TRBD1 matches 12 bases. This CDR3 comprises 15 residues. Trimming removed 6 bases from V and 7 bases from J; junction bases left unmatched: 7. The V gene's germline CDR1 is MDHEN and CDR2 SYDVKM. For the CDR3, the DNA is TGTGCCAGCAGGCCCGGGACAGGGGGCAGCCAGCCCCAGCATTTT. This sequence encodes CASRPGTGGSQPQHF.

This chain connects TRBV15 to TRBJ1-5; D remains unclear. Germline V lookup: CDR1 LNHNV, CDR2 YYDKDF (reference sequence). Trimming stripped 8 bases from V and 7 bases from J, with 15 bases between. This CDR3 is 13 amino acids long. The CDR3: CATRGRGGQPQHF. CDR3 sequence (DNA): TGTGCCACCCGCGGACGGGGAGGACAGCCCCAGCATTTT. The variable domain in full, completed from reference TRBV15 and TRBJ1-5, reads DAMVIQNPRYQVTQFGKPVTLSCSQTLNHNVMYWYQQKSSQAPKLLFHYYDKDFNNEADTPDNFQSRRPNTSFCFLDIRSPGLGDTAMYLCATRGRGGQPQHFGDGTRLSIL.

This clone was found a few times. J is TRBJ2-7 and V is TRBV4-2; no firm D call. The V and J ends lost 5 bases and 6 bases respectively, with 17 bases between them. Germline lookup yields CDR1 LGHNA and CDR2 YNFKEQ. This CDR3 spans 14 amino acids. CDR3 in amino acids: CASSLEYMGREQYF. The CDR3, as DNA: TGTGCCAGCAGCTTGGAATATATGGGCCGCGAGCAGTACTTC.

The chain links TRBV7-2 to TRBJ1-5; D is unresolved. Trimming removed 5 bases from V and 0 bases from J, with 11 bases in between. The germline V gene has CDR1 SGHTA and CDR2 FQGNSA. The CDR3 sequence is 15 residues long. CDR3 nucleotide sequence: TGTGCCAGCAGCCCAACAGTGTATAGCAATCAGCCCCAGCATTTT. It yields the protein CASSPTVYSNQPQHF.

This clone came up once. The chain is built from TRBV18 and TRBJ2-1; TRBD2 agrees at 8 bases. Germline-derived CDR1 and CDR2 are KGHSH and LQKENI. V shed 0 bases and J 2 bases; nucleotides not matched to a gene: 3. There are 16 residues in the CDR3. The CDR3 DNA follows: TGTGCCAGCTCACCACCGGCGGGAGGCCCCTACAATGAGCAGTTCTTC. Its protein is CASSPPAGGPYNEQFF.

J is TRBJ1-5 and V is TRBV6-1, with a weak D call TRBD1 (5 bases). The ends were cut back, 4 bases at V and 4 bases at J, with 8 bases in the middle. The CDR3 spans 13 residues. The V gene's germline CDR1 is MNHNS and CDR2 SASEGT. CDR3 sequence: CASSVEGNQPQHF. The CDR3 DNA reads TGTGCCAGCAGTGTTGAGGGGAATCAGCCCCAGCATTTT.

The genes are TRBV25-1 and TRBJ2-1; 10 nucleotides match TRBD2. CDR1 is MGHDK, CDR2 SYGVNS, per germline. The CDR3 loop spans 17 amino acids. V trimming: 1 base; J trimming: 8 bases; junction bases outside the gene matches: 11. CDR3 sequence: CASSESLAGEGGDEQFF. In DNA, the CDR3 is TGTGCCAGCAGTGAATCCCTAGCGGGAGAGGGGGGCGATGAGCAGTTCTTC.

This chain connects TRBV5-1 to TRBJ2-3; D gene ambiguous. V dropped 3 bases and J dropped 2 bases, with 7 bases sitting between them. CDR1 is SGHRS, CDR2 YFSETQ, per germline. The CDR3 extends over 13 amino acids. CDR3 in amino acids: CASSSNPTDTQYF. The CDR3 DNA follows: TGCGCCAGCAGCTCCAACCCCACAGATACGCAGTATTTT. Full variable domain (missing parts from reference TRBV5-1 and TRBJ2-3): KAGVTQTPRYLIKTRGQQVTLSCSPISGHRSVSWYQQTPGQGLQFLFEYFSETQRNKGNFPGRFSGRQFSNSRSEMNVSTLELGDSALYLCASSSNPTDTQYFGPGTRLTVL.

The chain joins TRBV20-1 to TRBJ1-2; unclear D gene. The germline V and J ends were trimmed by 3 bases and 4 bases, with 6 bases remaining between them. The germline gives CDR1 DFQATT, CDR2 SNEGSKA (reference sequence). CDR3 length: 11 amino acids. For the CDR3, the DNA is TGCAGTGCTAGTTCGGTCTATGGCTACACCTTC. It specifies CSASSVYGYTF.

This clone appeared a few times. The sample has other DNA sequences that encode this CDR3 too. The chain's CDR3 is CASSLGDRDSEKLFF. In DNA form, the CDR3 reads TGCGCCAGCAGCCTCGGGGACAGGGATTCTGAAAAACTGTTTTTT. The chain joins TRBV5-1 to TRBJ1-4; TRBD1 matches 9 bases. The CDR3 loop spans 15 amino acids. Trimming at V came to 4 bases and at J to 7 bases, leaving 8 bases not matched to a gene. Germline V gene data show CDR1 as SGHRS and CDR2 as YFSETQ.

The chain employs TRBV30 and TRBJ2-5; tentative D call: TRBD2 (6 bases). Germline assignment: CDR1 GTSNPN and CDR2 SVGIG (reference sequence). Trimming cost V 0 bases and J 2 bases, with 10 bases left between them. This CDR3 spans 14 amino acids. CDR3 region: CAWSVGTLQETQYF. CDR3 sequence (DNA): TGTGCCTGGAGTGTCGGGACTCTACAAGAGACCCAGTACTTC.

The rearrangement links TRBV29-1 to TRBJ1-2; 7 positions match TRBD1. Germline-derived CDR1 and CDR2 are SQVTM and ANQGSEA. V shed 4 bases, J shed 6 bases, and the junction held 5 bases outside the gene matches. There are 12 residues in the CDR3. Here the CDR3 reads CSVVTGDDGYTF. CDR3 coding DNA: TGCAGCGTTGTAACAGGGGATGATGGCTACACCTTC.

The chain recombines TRBV15 with TRBJ2-3; perhaps TRBD1 as D (5 bases). This CDR3 has 17 amino acids. Germline lookup yields CDR1 LNHNV and CDR2 YYDKDF (reference sequence). The V end was cut by 0 bases, the J end by 2 bases, with 15 bases between. The CDR3 loop reads CATSRDYQGSYTDTQYF. As DNA, the CDR3 is TGTGCCACCAGCAGAGATTATCAGGGTTCCTACACAGATACGCAGTATTTT.